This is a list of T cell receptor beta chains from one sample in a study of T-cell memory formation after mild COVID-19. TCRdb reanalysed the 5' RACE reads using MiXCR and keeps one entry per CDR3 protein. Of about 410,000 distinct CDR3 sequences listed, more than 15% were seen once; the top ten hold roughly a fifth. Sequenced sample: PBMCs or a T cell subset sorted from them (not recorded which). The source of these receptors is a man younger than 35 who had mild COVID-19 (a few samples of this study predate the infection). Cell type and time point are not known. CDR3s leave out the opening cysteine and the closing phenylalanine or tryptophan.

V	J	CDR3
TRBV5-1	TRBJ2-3	ASSVQGAVGTDTQY
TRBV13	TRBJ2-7	ASSLKGYEQY
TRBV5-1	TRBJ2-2	ASSLPQGELF
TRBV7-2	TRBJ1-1	ASSLEQGAEAF
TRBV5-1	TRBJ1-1	ASSFTPNTEAF
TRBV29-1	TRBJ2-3	SVETSTDTQY
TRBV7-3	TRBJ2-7	ASSLTRGREQY
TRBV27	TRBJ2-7	ASGVIVGPPYEQY
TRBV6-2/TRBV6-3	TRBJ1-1	ASSKNQFGRAEAF
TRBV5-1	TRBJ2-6	ASSMTGTPSGANVLT
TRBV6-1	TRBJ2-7	ASSEAGGPYEQY
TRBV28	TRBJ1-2	ASSTNYGYT
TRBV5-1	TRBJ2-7	ASSTSGSIPPYEQY
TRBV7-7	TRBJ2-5	ASSRNRVEETQY
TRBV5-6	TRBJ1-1	ASSLGHEAF
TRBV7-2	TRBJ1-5	ASSLVPVHQPQH
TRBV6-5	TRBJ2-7	ASTTGGTSYEQY
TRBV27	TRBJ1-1	ASSFIVGRGRWEAF
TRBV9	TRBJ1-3	ASSGPGTSGNTIY
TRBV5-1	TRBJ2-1	ASSPASGGPHNEQF
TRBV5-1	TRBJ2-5	ASSATSGGHQETQY
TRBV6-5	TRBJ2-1	ASSYSPSGGGNEQF
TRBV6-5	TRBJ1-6	ASSWTNSPLH
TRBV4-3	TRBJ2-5	ASSQDVGQTEETQY
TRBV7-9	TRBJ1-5	ASSLTVGPQH
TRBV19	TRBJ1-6	ATRQGSSYNSPLH
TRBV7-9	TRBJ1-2	ASSSDGRNT
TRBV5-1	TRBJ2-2	ASSLAAGPTRIGELF
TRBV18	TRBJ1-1	ASSPEYTEAF
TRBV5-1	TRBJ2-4	ASSLTGDNIQY
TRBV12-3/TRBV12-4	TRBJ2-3	ASSLGSGGGTDTQY
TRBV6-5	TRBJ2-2	ASRGGVTANTGELF
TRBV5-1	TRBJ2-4	ASSLGGGNLAKNIQY
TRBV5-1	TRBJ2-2	ASSDGTSWESGELF
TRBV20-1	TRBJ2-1	SAARRGSYNEQF
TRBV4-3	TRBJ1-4	ASSQECVRDEKLF
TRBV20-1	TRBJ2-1	SARQGSYNEQF
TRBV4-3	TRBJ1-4	ASSQAGWGAGEKLF
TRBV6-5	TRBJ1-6	ASRDMTAGPLH
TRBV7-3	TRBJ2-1	ASSLSYQGLEEQF